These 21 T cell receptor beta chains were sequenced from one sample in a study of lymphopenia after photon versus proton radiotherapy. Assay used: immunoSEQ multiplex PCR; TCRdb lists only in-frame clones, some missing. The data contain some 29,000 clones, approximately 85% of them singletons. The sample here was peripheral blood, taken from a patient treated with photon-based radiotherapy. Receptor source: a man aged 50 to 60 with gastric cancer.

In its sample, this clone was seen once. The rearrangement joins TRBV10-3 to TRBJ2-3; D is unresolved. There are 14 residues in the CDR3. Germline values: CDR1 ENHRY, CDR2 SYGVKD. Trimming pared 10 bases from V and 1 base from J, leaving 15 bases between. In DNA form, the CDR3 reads TGTGCCACCGCGTTGAGTATGGGCACAGATACGCAGTATTTT. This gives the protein CATALSMGTDTQYF.

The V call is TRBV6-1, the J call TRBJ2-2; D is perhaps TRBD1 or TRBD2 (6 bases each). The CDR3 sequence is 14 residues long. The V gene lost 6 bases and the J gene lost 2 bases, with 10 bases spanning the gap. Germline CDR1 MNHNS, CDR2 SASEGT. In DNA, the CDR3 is TGTGCCAGCAGGGGGGGCGGTAACACCGGGGAGCTGTTTTTT. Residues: CASRGGGNTGELFF.

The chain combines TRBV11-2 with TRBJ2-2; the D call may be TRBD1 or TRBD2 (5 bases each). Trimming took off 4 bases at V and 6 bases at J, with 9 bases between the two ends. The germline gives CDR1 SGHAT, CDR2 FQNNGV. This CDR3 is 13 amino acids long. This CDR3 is CASSSGHSGELFF. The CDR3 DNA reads TGTGCCAGCAGCTCGGGGCACTCCGGGGAGCTGTTTTTT.

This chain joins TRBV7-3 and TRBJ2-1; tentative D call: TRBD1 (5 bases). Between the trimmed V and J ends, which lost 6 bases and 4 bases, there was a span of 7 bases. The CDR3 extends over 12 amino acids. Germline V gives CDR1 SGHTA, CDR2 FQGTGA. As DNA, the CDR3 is TGTGCCAGCAGTTCAGGGTACAATGAGCAGTTCTTC. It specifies CASSSGYNEQFF.

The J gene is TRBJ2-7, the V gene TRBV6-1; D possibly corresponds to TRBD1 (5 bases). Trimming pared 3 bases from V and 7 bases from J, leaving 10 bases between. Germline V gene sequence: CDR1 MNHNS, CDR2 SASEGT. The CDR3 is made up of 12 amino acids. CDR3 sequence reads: CASSDRVGEQYV. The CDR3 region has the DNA TGTGCCAGCAGTGACAGGGTGGGTGAGCAGTACGTC.

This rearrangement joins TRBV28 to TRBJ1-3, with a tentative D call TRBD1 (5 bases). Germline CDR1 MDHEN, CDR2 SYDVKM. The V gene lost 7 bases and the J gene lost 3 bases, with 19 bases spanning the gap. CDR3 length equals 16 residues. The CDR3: CASKGSAREVGNTIYF. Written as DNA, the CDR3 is TGTGCCAGCAAGGGTTCGGCCAGGGAGGTTGGAAACACCATATATTTT.

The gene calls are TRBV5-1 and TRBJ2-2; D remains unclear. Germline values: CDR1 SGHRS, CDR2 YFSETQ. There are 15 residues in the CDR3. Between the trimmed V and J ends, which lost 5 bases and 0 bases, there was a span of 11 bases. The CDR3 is CASSDRQTNTGELFF. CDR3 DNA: TGCGCCAGCAGTGATAGGCAGACGAACACCGGGGAGCTGTTTTTT.

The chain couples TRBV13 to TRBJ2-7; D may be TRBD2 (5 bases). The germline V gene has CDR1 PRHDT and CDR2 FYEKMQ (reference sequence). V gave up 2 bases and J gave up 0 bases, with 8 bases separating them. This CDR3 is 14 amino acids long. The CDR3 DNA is TGTGCCAGCAGCTTACTTGGGAGCTCCTACGAGCAGTACTTC. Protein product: CASSLLGSSYEQYF.

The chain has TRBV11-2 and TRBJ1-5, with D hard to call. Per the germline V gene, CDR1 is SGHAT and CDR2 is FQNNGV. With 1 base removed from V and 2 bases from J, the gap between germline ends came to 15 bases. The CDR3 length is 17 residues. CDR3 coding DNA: TGTGCCAGCAGCTTAGGAGGACCGGGAGTGCGCAATCAGCCCCAGCATTTT. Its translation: CASSLGGPGVRNQPQHF. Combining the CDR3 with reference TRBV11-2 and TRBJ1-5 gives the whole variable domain EAGVAQSPRYKIIEKRQSVAFWCNPISGHATLYWYQQILGQGPKLLIQFQNNGVVDDSQLPKDRFSAERLKGVDSTLKIQPAKLEDSAVYLCASSLGGPGVRNQPQHFGDGTRLSIL.

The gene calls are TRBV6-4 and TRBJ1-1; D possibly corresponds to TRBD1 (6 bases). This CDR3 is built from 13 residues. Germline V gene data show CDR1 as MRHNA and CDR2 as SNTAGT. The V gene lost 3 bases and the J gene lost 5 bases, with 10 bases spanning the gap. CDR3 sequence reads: CASSEQGGTEAFF. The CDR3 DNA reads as TGTGCCAGCAGTGAACAGGGTGGAACTGAAGCTTTCTTT.

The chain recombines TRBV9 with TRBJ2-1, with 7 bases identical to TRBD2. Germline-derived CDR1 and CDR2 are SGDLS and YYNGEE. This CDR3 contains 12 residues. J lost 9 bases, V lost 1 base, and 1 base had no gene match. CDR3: CASSVWGGEQFF. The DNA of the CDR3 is TGTGCCAGCAGCGTATGGGGGGGTGAGCAGTTCTTC.

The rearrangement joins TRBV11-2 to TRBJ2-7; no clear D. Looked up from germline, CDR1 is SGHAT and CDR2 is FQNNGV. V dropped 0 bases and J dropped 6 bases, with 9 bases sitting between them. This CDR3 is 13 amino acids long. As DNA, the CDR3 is TGTGCCAGCAGCTTAGATGGTCAGTTCGAGCAGTACTTC. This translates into CASSLDGQFEQYF.

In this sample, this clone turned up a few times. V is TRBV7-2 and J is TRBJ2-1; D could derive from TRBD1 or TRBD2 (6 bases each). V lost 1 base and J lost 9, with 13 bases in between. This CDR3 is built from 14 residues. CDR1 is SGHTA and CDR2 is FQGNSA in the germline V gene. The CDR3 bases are TGTGCCAGCAGCTTAGATCCGGGGGCCGCTGAGCAGTTCTTC. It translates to CASSLDPGAAEQFF.

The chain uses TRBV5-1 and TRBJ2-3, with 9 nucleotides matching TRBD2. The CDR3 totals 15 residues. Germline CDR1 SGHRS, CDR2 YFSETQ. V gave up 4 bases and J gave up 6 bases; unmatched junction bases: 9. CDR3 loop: CASSSGSGGKDTQYF. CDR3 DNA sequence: TGCGCCAGCAGCAGTGGTAGCGGGGGTAAGGATACGCAGTATTTT.

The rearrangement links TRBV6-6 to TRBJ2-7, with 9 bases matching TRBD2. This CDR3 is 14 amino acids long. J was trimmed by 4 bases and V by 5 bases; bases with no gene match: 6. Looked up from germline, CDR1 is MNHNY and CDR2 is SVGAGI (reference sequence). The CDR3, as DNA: TGTGCCAGCAGTCTCAGCGGGGGGCCTTACGAGCAGTACGTC. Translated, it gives CASSLSGGPYEQYV.

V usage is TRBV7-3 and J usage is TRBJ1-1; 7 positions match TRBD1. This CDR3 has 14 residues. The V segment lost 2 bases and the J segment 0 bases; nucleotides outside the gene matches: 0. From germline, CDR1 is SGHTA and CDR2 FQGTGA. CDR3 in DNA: TGTGCCAGCAGCTTACAGGGGGTGAACACTGAAGCTTTCTTT. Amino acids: CASSLQGVNTEAFF.

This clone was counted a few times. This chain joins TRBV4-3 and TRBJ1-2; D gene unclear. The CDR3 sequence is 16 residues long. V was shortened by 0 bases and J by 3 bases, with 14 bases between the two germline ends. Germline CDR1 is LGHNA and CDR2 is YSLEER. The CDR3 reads CASSQDNSRSHYGYTF. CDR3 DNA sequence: TGCGCCAGCAGCCAAGATAATTCCAGAAGCCACTATGGCTACACCTTC.

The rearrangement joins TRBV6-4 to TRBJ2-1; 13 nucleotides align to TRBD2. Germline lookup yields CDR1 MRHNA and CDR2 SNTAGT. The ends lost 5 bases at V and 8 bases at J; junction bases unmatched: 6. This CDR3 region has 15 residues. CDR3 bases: TGTGCCAGCAGTCGACTAGCGGGGGGCCCGGATGAGCAGTTCTTC. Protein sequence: CASSRLAGGPDEQFF.

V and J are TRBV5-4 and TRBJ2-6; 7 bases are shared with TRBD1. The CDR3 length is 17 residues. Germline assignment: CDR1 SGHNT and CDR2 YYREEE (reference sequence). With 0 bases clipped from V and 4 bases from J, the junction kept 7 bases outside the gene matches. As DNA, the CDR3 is TGTGCCAGCAGCTTGGAAAGGGGGCGCGGGGGGGCCAACGTCCTGACTTTC. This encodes CASSLERGRGGANVLTF.

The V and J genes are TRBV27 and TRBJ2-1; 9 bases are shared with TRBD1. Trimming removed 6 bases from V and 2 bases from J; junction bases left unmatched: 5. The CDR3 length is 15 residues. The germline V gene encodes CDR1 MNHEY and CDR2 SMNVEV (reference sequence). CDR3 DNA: TGTGCCAGCAGCTTACAGGGGGCGGCCTACAATGAGCAGTTCTTC. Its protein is CASSLQGAAYNEQFF.

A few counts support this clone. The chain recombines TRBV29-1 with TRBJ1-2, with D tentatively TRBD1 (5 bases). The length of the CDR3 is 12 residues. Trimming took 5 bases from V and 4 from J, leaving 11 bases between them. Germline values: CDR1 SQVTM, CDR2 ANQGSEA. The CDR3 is CSVSRETYGYTF. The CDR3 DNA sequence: TGCAGCGTTAGCAGGGAAACCTATGGCTACACCTTC.